This T cell receptor beta chain was sequenced for a study of identical twins. Notes on the study in general: Models underestimated how often monozygotic twins shared out-of-frame TCR alpha. Cord blood beta clonotypes present at high abundance carried fewer insertions; no such pattern appeared in memory repertoires. Analyses of zero insertions could be partly confounded by invariant MAIT and iNKT cells.

Healthy Caucasians alone served as donors. Details on this clonotype: Its antigen remains unidentified.

The CDR3 is 14 residues long. The germline gives CDR1 MNHNS, CDR2 SASEGT. Trimming removed 8 bases from V and 8 bases from J, with 21 bases in between. MiXCR, run by TCRdb on the 5' RACE reads, gives a single entry per CDR3 protein. The sample lists roughly 1,500,000 distinct CDR3 sequences, roughly 35% occurring once. Input material: cord blood. The sequence came from a newborn girl in good health. The chain employs TRBV6-1 and TRBJ1-1, with a weak D call TRBD1 (6 bases). CDR3 in DNA: TGTGCCAGCCGTACGCTCGGGGGGCGCCCAGAAGCTTTCTTT. Translated, it gives CASRTLGGRPEAFF.